This passage covers 5 T cell receptor beta chains from one sample sequenced in a study of T-cell reconstitution after alpha-beta-depleted transplantation in children. This sample's TCRbeta library carried unique molecular identifier barcodes. A single record per CDR3 protein comes from TCRdb applying MiXCR to the PCR reads. Found here are 600,000 to 700,000 distinct CDR3 sequences, roughly 14% of them singletons; the top ten hold about 0.79%. Sequences were derived from PBMCs, sampled before TCRalphabeta/CD19-depleted stem cell transplant. The receptors were sampled from a girl aged 2 to 9 with congenital amegakaryocytic thrombocytopenia, due to receive a stem cell transplant.

The chain couples TRBV5-1 to TRBJ1-5; 7 positions agree with TRBD1. The germline CDR1 and CDR2 sequences are SGHRS and YFSETQ. The V and J ends lost 4 bases and 4 bases, in that order; junction bases with no gene match: 5. This CDR3 has 14 residues. The CDR3 region is CASSTRDSNQPQHF. The CDR3 DNA reads as TGCGCCAGCAGCACCCGGGACAGTAATCAGCCCCAGCATTTT.

This clonotype was recorded only once. The chain uses TRBV11-2 and TRBJ2-4; no reliable D call. The length of the CDR3 is 17 residues. Germline CDR1 reads SGHAT; CDR2 reads FQNNGV. V lost 5 bases to trimming and J lost 3 bases, with 20 bases between them. CDR3 region: CASSTTIDVPDKNIQYF. The CDR3 bases are TGTGCCAGCAGCACCACGATCGATGTTCCTGACAAAAACATTCAGTACTTC.

This sequence joins TRBV12-3 or TRBV12-4 and TRBJ2-5; TRBD1 agrees at 10 bases. Germline trimming cut 7 bases from V and 5 bases from J; bases unmatched to any gene: 13. The CDR3 spans 16 residues. In DNA form, the CDR3 reads TGTGCCAGCACCGTCCTTCCGGGACAGGGGAAGGAGACCCAGTACTTC. This sequence encodes CASTVLPGQGKETQYF.

This chain uses TRBV10-3 with TRBJ2-2; 8 bases map to TRBD2. The V segment lost 2 bases and the J segment 0 bases; nucleotides outside the gene matches: 8. Germline CDR1 reads ENHRY; CDR2 reads SYGVKD. There are 18 residues in the CDR3. CDR3 sequence: CAISERPGGNSNTGELFF. CDR3 sequence (DNA): TGTGCCATCAGTGAGAGGCCGGGAGGGAATTCGAACACCGGGGAGCTGTTTTTT.

The chain uses TRBV20-1 and TRBJ2-1; unclear D gene. The CDR3 contains 12 residues. Germline V gives CDR1 DFQATT, CDR2 SNEGSKA (reference sequence). V was trimmed by 2 bases and J by 10 bases, leaving 12 bases between them. CDR3 sequence: CSARSADGEQFF. DNA for the CDR3: TGCAGTGCTAGAAGCGCAGACGGAGAGCAGTTCTTC.